Shown below are 2 T cell receptor beta chains from a single sample sequenced in a study of cytomegalovirus exposure and HLA in healthy donors. PCR employed 60 Vbeta and 13 Jbeta primers. Generated by immunoSEQ multiplex PCR, the TCRdb table keeps only in-frame clones and is missing some. Here the sample spans fewer than 350,000 clones, 70% to 90% being singletons. The sequenced sample was PBMCs. The receptor source for this set is a woman between 18 and 29 years old in good health and CMV-seronegative.

The chain employs TRBV14 and TRBJ2-1; possibly TRBD2 for D (7 bases). Trimming took 3 bases from V and 8 from J, leaving 20 bases between them. CDR3 length equals 16 residues. The germline CDR1 and CDR2 sequences are SGHDN and FVKESK. CDR3 DNA: TGTGCCAGCAGCCAGGTGGGGGGGGCCCCCAACGATGAGCAGTTCTTC. This gives the protein CASSQVGGAPNDEQFF.

A single count supports this clone. The genes are TRBV19 and TRBJ1-2; D not certain. V was cut by 1 base and J by 4 bases, with 16 bases left in between. The germline V gene has CDR1 LNHDA and CDR2 SQIVND (reference sequence). The CDR3 loop spans 16 amino acids. The CDR3 coding sequence is TGTGCCAGTAGTATAGCCTCGAGGGCGAAAGGCTATGGCTACACCTTC. Translating gives CASSIASRAKGYGYTF.